The present T cell receptor beta chain was sequenced within a study of metastatic and nonmetastatic thyroid tumors. Across the whole study: Malignant and benign thyroid patients had repertoires compared in peripheral blood and tumor or nodule tissue. Findings and limits, study-wide: Reported TCR beta diversity, measured in blood and tumor, was significantly higher for malignant thyroid tumors than for benign nodules.

CDR1 is SGHVS and CDR2 is FNYEAQ in the germline V gene. The CDR3 runs to 12 residues. V was clipped by 2 bases and J by 4 bases, with 5 bases between them. This clone came up many times. Its antigen remains unidentified. Per the original methods: Variation in CDR3 across clinicopathological groups served as the basis for constructing a distant-metastasis classifier in papillary thyroid cancer. TCRdb reanalyzed the PCR reads with MiXCR. TCRdb, rather than the study authors, made the V and J calls. The repertoire holds about 30,000 clones, with around a quarter as singletons. Thyroid surgery had not been preceded by any treatment in any patient.

The source material was blood. This TCR was recovered from a female donor with papillary thyroid cancer or a benign thyroid nodule (not recorded which). Some clones in this sample may be carry-over from other donors' samples. V is TRBV7-6 and J is TRBJ2-5; no clear D. As DNA, the CDR3 is TGTGCCAGCAGCTTACTGAGAGAGACCCAGTACTTC. Translation: CASSLLRETQYF.